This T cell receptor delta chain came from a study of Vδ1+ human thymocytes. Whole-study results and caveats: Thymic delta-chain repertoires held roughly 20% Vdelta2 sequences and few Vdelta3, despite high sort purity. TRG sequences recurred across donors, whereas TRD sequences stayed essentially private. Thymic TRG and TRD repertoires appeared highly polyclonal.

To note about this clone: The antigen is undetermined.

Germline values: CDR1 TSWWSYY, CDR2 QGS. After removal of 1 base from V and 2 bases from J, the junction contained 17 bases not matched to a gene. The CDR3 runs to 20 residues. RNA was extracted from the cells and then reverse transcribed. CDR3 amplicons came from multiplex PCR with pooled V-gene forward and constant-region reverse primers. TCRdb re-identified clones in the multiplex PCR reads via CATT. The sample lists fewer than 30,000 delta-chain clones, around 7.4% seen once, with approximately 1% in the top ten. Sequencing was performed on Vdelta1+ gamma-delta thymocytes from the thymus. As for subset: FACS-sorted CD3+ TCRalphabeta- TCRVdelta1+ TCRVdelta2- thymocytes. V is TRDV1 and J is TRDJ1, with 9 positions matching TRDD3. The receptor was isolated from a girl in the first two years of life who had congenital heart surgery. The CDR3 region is CALGEPPLLGERLGTDKLIF. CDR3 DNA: TGTGCTCTTGGGGAACCTCCTCTACTGGGGGAGAGGCTTGGGACCGATAAACTCATCTTT.